This TCR beta chain was obtained from a study of T cell changes during pregnancy in multiple sclerosis. Measured with immunoSEQ multiplex PCR; TCRdb has only the in-frame clones, and not every one. The sample has around 42,000 clones; 88% are singletons. V was pared by 2 bases and J by 0 bases, with 4 bases between. Germline loops: CDR1 LGHNA, CDR2 YSLEER. This CDR3 contains 13 residues. The TCR originated in a female donor in good health, enrolled as a control in a pregnancy study. This chain uses TRBV4-3 with TRBJ2-5; D not resolved. Sequences were derived from peripheral blood, sampled in the first trimester of pregnancy. The CDR3 sequence is CASSQYNQETQYF. CDR3 coding DNA: TGCGCCAGCAGCCAATATAACCAAGAGACCCAGTACTTC.